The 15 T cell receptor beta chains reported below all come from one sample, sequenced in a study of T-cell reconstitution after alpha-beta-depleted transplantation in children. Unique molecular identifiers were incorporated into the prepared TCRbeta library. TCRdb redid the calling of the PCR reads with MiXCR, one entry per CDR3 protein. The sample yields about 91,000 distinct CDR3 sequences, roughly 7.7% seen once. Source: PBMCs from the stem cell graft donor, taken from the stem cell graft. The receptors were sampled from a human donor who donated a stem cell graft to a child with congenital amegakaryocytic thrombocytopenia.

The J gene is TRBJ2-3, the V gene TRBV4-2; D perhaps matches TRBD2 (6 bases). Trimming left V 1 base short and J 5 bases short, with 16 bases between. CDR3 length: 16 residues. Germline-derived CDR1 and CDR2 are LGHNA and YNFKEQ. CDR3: CASSQGRGPREDTQYF. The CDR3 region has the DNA TGTGCCAGCAGCCAAGGGCGGGGACCCCGGGAAGATACGCAGTATTTT.

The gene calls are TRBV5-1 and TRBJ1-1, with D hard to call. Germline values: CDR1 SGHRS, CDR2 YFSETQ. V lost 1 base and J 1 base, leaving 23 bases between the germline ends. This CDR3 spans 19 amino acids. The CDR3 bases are TGCGCCAGCAGCTTGATGGCGCGGGTTTCGTGGGGAGAGAACACTGAAGCTTTCTTT. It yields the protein CASSLMARVSWGENTEAFF.

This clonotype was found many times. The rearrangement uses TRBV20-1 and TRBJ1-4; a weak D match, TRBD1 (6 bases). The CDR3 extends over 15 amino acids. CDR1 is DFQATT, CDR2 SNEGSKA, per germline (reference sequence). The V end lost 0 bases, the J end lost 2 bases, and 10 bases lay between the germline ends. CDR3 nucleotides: TGCAGTGCTAGAGAGGGCACAGGGACTAATGAAAAACTGTTTTTT. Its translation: CSAREGTGTNEKLFF.

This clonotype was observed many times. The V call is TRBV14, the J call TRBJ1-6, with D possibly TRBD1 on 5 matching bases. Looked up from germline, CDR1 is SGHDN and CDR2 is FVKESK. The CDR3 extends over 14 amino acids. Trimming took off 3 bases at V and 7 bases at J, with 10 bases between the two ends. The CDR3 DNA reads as TGTGCCAGCAGCCATCTCGGGGGGAATTCACCCCTCCACTTT. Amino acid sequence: CASSHLGGNSPLHF.

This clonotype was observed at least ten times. The CDR3 spells CSARWGSEHEQYF. The CDR3 nucleotides read TGCAGTGCTAGGTGGGGGTCGGAACACGAGCAGTACTTC. The chain carries TRBV20-1 and TRBJ2-7; D is tentatively TRBD1 or TRBD2 (5 bases each). Germline V gives CDR1 DFQATT, CDR2 SNEGSKA (reference sequence). The CDR3 has 13 residues. Trimming stripped 3 bases from V and 5 bases from J, with 14 bases between.

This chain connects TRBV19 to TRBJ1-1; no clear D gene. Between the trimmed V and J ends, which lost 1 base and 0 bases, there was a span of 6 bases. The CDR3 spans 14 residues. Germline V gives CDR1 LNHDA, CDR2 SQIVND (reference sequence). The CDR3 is CASSIGRLNTEAFF. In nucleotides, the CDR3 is TGTGCCAGTAGTATAGGGAGATTGAACACTGAAGCTTTCTTT. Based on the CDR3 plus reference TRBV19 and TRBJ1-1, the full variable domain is DGGITQSPKYLFRKEGQNVTLSCEQNLNHDAMYWYRQDPGQGLRLIYYSQIVNDFQKGDIAEGYSVSREKKESFPLTVTSAQKNPTAFYLCASSIGRLNTEAFFGQGTRLTVV.

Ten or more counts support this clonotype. The CDR3 DNA reads as TGTGCCAGCAGTGAAATCCCCGGGCGGGGAATTCTTAGCACAGATACGCAGTATTTT. It encodes CASSEIPGRGILSTDTQYF. This chain joins TRBV6-1 and TRBJ2-3, with D perhaps TRBD2 (6 bases). Germline values: CDR1 MNHNS, CDR2 SASEGT. The V gene lost 2 bases and the J gene lost 0 bases, with 21 bases spanning the gap. There are 19 residues in the CDR3.

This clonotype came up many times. The chain's CDR3 is CASSARGVEAFF. The DNA for the CDR3 is TGTGCCAGCAGTGCAAGGGGAGTTGAAGCTTTCTTT. This chain joins TRBV6-1 and TRBJ1-1; a possible D gene is TRBD1 (5 bases). Trimming removed 4 bases at V and 7 bases at J, with 10 bases between. The CDR3 spans 12 residues. Germline CDR1 is MNHNS and CDR2 is SASEGT.

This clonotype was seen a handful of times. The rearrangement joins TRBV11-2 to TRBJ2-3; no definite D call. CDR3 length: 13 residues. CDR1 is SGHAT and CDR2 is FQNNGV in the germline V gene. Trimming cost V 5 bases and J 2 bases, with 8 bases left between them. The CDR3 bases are TGTGCCAGCAGCGATGATCCCACAGATACGCAGTATTTT. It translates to CASSDDPTDTQYF.

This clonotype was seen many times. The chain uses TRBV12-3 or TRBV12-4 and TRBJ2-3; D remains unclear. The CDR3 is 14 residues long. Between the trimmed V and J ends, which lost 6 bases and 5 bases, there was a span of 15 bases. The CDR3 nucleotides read TGTGCCAGCAGAATACGAGGAGAGGTAGATACGCAGTATTTT. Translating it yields CASRIRGEVDTQYF.

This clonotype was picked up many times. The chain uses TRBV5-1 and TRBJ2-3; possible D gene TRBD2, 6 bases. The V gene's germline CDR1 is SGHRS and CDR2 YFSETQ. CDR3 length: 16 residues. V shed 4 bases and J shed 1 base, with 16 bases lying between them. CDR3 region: CASSGTLAPGTDTQYF. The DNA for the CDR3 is TGCGCCAGCAGCGGGACCCTAGCGCCTGGCACAGATACGCAGTATTTT.

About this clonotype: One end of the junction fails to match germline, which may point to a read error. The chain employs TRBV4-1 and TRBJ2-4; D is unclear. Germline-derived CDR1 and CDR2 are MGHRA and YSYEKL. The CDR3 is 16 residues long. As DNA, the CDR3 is TGCGCCAGCAGCCAAGACACCAGGTTGGCCAAAAACAGTCAGTACTTC. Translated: CASSQDTRLAKNSQYF.

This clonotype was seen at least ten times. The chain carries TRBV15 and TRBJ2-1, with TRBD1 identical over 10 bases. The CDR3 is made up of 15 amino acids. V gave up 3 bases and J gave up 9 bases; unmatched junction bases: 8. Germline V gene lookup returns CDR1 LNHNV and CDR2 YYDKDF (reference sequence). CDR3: CATSSDRGRLAEQFF. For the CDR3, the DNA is TGTGCCACCAGCAGCGACAGGGGGCGTCTCGCTGAGCAGTTCTTC. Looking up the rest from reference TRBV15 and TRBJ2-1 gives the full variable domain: DAMVIQNPRYQVTQFGKPVTLSCSQTLNHNVMYWYQQKSSQAPKLLFHYYDKDFNNEADTPDNFQSRRPNTSFCFLDIRSPGLGDTAMYLCATSSDRGRLAEQFFGPGTRLTVL.

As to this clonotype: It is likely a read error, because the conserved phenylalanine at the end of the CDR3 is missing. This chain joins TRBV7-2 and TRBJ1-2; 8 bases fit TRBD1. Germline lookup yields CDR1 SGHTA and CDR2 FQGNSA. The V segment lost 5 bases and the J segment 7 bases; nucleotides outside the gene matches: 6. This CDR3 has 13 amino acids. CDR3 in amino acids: CASSRQGTFGYTL. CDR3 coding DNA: TGTGCCAGCAGCCGACAGGGGACCTTTGGCTACACCTTG.

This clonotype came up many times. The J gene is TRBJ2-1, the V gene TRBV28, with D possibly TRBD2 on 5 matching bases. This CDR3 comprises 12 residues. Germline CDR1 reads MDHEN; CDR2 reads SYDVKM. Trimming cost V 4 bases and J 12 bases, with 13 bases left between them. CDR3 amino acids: CASSSGFERQFF. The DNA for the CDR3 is TGTGCCAGCAGTTCGGGATTCGAACGGCAGTTCTTC.